One sample yielded the 19 T cell receptor beta chains listed below, sequenced in a study of T-cell reconstitution after alpha-beta-depleted transplantation in children (dated by TCRdb to the mid-2010s). The method was PCR. Sequenced using an Illumina HiSeq 2500. Molecular barcoding was employed in the preparation of TCR libraries, with unique molecular identifiers being used to normalize TCRbeta repertoire quantification. Using fastp at Q25 and MiXCR, TCRdb reprocessed the public reads and kept productive beta chains. Entries that share a CDR3 protein sequence are merged under the most common genes and DNA. This sample is represented by 150,000 to 200,000 distinct CDR3 sequences; approximately 6.6% of them were singletons. Of the sample, roughly 3% falls within the top ten clones. The input for sequencing was PBMCs from the stem cell graft donor, taken from the stem cell graft. All receptors derive from a human donor who donated a stem cell graft to a child with Wiskott-Aldrich syndrome.

In its sample, this clonotype was seen a few times. The V gene is TRBV5-4, the J gene TRBJ1-1; 7 bases match TRBD1. CDR1 is SGHNT and CDR2 is YYREEE in the germline V gene (reference sequence). This CDR3 is 13 amino acids long. The ends lost 3 bases at V and 4 bases at J; junction bases unmatched: 3. In DNA form, the CDR3 reads TGTGCCAGCAGCTGGACAGGAGCCACTGAAGCTTTCTTT. It translates to CASSWTGATEAFF.

Ten or more counts support this clonotype. The chain couples TRBV14 to TRBJ2-2; TRBD2 aligns across 9 bases. The CDR3 totals 16 residues. Germline V gene lookup returns CDR1 SGHDN and CDR2 FVKESK. Losses at the gene ends were 4 bases for V and 1 base for J; bases not matched to a gene: 4. CDR3 coding DNA: TGTGCCAGCAGCCGCCGAGCGGGAGGGAACACCGGGGAGCTGTTTTTT. It specifies CASSRRAGGNTGELFF.

This clonotype was counted many times. The chain is built from TRBV7-9 and TRBJ2-5, with a possible D match to TRBD1 (5 bases). The CDR3 is 13 residues long. From germline, CDR1 is SEHNR and CDR2 FQNEAQ (reference sequence). V lost 7 bases to trimming and J lost 3 bases, with 12 bases between them. CDR3 sequence (DNA): TGTGCCAGCACCGACAGAGTTGAAGAGACCCAGTACTTC. It codes for CASTDRVEETQYF. Full variable domain (rest looked up from reference TRBV7-9 and TRBJ2-5): DTGVSQNPRHKITKRGQNVTFRCDPISEHNRLYWYRQTLGQGPEFLTYFQNEAQLEKSRLLSDRFSAERPKGSFSTLEIQRTEQGDSAMYLCASTDRVEETQYFGPGTRLLVL.

The chain employs TRBV13 and TRBJ1-1; D remains unclear. The CDR3 runs to 14 residues. Trimming took 5 bases from V and 6 from J, leaving 16 bases between them. The germline V gene has CDR1 PRHDT and CDR2 FYEKMQ (reference sequence). The CDR3 DNA sequence: TGTGCCAGCAGCCCGGTAGGAATGTCGGCTGAAGCTTTCTTT. Amino acid sequence: CASSPVGMSAEAFF.

This clonotype was recorded many times. V is TRBV5-1 and J is TRBJ2-7; perhaps TRBD1 as D (6 bases). Germline lookup yields CDR1 SGHRS and CDR2 YFSETQ. V lost 0 bases to trimming and J lost 3 bases, with 10 bases between them. The CDR3 spans 14 residues. The CDR3 DNA is TGCGCCAGCAGCTTGGTTCCCAGGGGCTACGAGCAGTACTTC. This gives the protein CASSLVPRGYEQYF.

This clonotype was counted at least ten times. V usage is TRBV29-1 and J usage is TRBJ2-2; 7 positions match TRBD1. The CDR3 runs 13 residues. The J segment lost 4 bases and the V segment lost 7 bases, leaving 6 bases of the junction unmatched. Germline V gene data show CDR1 as SQVTM and CDR2 as ANQGSEA. CDR3 sequence (DNA): TGCAGCGCCCGGACAGGCGGCACCGGGGAGCTGTTTTTT. Translated: CSARTGGTGELFF.

V usage is TRBV5-1 and J usage is TRBJ2-6; D call uncertain. V was trimmed by 6 bases and J by 0 bases, leaving 10 bases between them. This CDR3 spans 15 amino acids. Germline loops: CDR1 SGHRS, CDR2 YFSETQ. The CDR3 DNA sequence: TGCGCCAGCATGGTCTCGACCTCTGGGGCCAACGTCCTGACTTTC. It codes for CASMVSTSGANVLTF.

This clonotype was detected many times. This chain uses TRBV6-1 with TRBJ2-2, with D maybe TRBD2 (6 bases). CDR1 is MNHNS, CDR2 SASEGT, per germline. This CDR3 has 15 amino acids. V was clipped by 5 bases and J by 5 bases, with 15 bases between them. CDR3 sequence reads: CASSQGGVKTGELFF. The CDR3 DNA is TGTGCCAGCAGTCAGGGCGGGGTAAAGACCGGGGAGCTGTTTTTT.

This clonotype was picked up many times. The chain joins TRBV20-1 to TRBJ1-1; 7 bases fit TRBD1. The V and J ends lost 0 bases and 6 bases, in that order; junction bases with no gene match: 4. Germline CDR1 and CDR2: DFQATT and SNEGSKA (reference sequence). The CDR3 contains 13 residues. The CDR3 DNA reads as TGCAGTGCTAGAGACAACAGGGGACCTGAAGCTTTCTTT. It is translated as CSARDNRGPEAFF.

A few counts support this clonotype. This chain uses TRBV5-4 with TRBJ2-5; D ambiguous. CDR1 SGHNT and CDR2 YYREEE come from the germline V gene (reference sequence). The V and J ends lost 4 bases and 2 bases respectively, with 9 bases between them. CDR3 length: 13 amino acids. The CDR3 loop reads CASSGVEQETQYF. DNA of the CDR3: TGTGCCAGCAGCGGGGTGGAACAAGAGACCCAGTACTTC.

This clonotype was picked up many times. V and J are TRBV10-3 and TRBJ2-7; 8 positions agree with TRBD1. CDR1 is ENHRY and CDR2 is SYGVKD in the germline V gene. The V segment lost 3 bases and the J segment 2 bases; nucleotides outside the gene matches: 9. The CDR3 runs to 16 residues. The CDR3 sequence is CAISESGQGLAYEQYF. As DNA, the CDR3 is TGTGCCATCAGTGAATCAGGACAGGGTCTGGCCTACGAGCAGTACTTC.

This clonotype was seen at least ten times. The V and J genes are TRBV7-9 and TRBJ2-1; 7 nucleotides line up with TRBD2. Germline CDR1 and CDR2: SEHNR and FQNEAQ (reference sequence). V gave up 3 bases and J gave up 7 bases; unmatched junction bases: 3. There are 13 residues in the CDR3. The CDR3 loop is CASSFWGGNEQFF. The CDR3 nucleotides read TGTGCCAGCAGCTTCTGGGGGGGAAATGAGCAGTTCTTC.

As for this clonotype: This may be a read error: a much more frequent sequence differs by one nucleotide. Here the CDR3 DNA reads TGTGCCAGTCAAACGACCCCGTCCGGGACAGGGAAACCCCATTACTTC. Translation: CASQTTPSGTGKPHYF. The rearrangement joins TRBV6-1 to TRBJ2-5; TRBD1 agrees at 9 bases. The CDR3 spans 16 residues. Germline V gene lookup returns CDR1 MNHNS and CDR2 SASEGT.

This clonotype was seen ten or more times. CDR3 nucleotide sequence: TGCAGCGTTGAACTAGCGGGAGTAATAAATGAGCAGTTCTTC. Translating gives CSVELAGVINEQFF. The chain has TRBV29-1 and TRBJ2-1, with 10 nucleotides matching TRBD2. J lost 7 bases, V lost 2 bases, and 5 bases had no gene match. The CDR3 covers 14 residues. CDR1 and CDR2 (germline): SQVTM, ANQGSEA.

This clonotype came up many times. The gene calls are TRBV27 and TRBJ2-7, with 12 bases fitting TRBD2. V lost 6 bases and J lost 3; bases outside the gene matches: 6. In germline, CDR1 is MNHEY, CDR2 SMNVEV (reference sequence). The CDR3 spans 15 residues. The CDR3 spells CASSLTSGRVYEQYF. CDR3 DNA: TGTGCCAGCAGCTTGACTAGCGGGAGAGTCTACGAGCAGTACTTC.

This clonotype was seen ten or more times. The V call is TRBV5-1, the J call TRBJ1-1, with a tentative D call TRBD1 (5 bases). The V end was cut by 3 bases, the J end by 6 bases, with 12 bases between. The CDR3 covers 13 residues. Per the germline V gene, CDR1 is SGHRS and CDR2 is YFSETQ. CDR3 region: CASSWGGDSEAFF. In DNA form, the CDR3 reads TGCGCCAGCAGCTGGGGAGGGGACTCTGAAGCTTTCTTT.

This clonotype was counted only a few times. This chain uses TRBV7-2 with TRBJ1-4; no definite D call. Trimming shortened V by 0 bases and J by 0 bases, and 8 bases separated the two germline ends. The V gene's germline CDR1 is SGHTA and CDR2 FQGNSA. The CDR3 has 16 amino acids. The DNA for the CDR3 is TGTGCCAGCAGCTTAGCGGGCGGTGCAACTAATGAAAAACTGTTTTTT. This codes for CASSLAGGATNEKLFF. Using reference TRBV7-2 and TRBJ1-4 for the parts outside the CDR3, the full variable domain is GAGVSQSPSNKVTEKGKDVELRCDPISGHTALYWYRQSLGQGLEFLIYFQGNSAPDKSGLPSDRFSAERTGGSVSTLTIQRTQQEDSAVYLCASSLAGGATNEKLFFGSGTQLSVL.

This clonotype was picked up many times. This chain joins TRBV20-1 and TRBJ1-5, with D hard to call. V was clipped by 3 bases and J by 3 bases, with 9 bases between them. The CDR3 extends over 13 amino acids. The germline V gene encodes CDR1 DFQATT and CDR2 SNEGSKA (reference sequence). The CDR3 sequence is CSASAGFNQPQHF. The DNA of the CDR3 is TGCAGTGCTAGTGCGGGGTTCAATCAGCCCCAGCATTTT.

This clonotype was found a few times. V gene TRBV10-3 combines with J gene TRBJ1-5, with 8 positions matching TRBD1. This CDR3 has 15 residues. Trimming cost V 8 bases and J 3 bases; bases outside gene matches: 9. Per the germline V gene, CDR1 is ENHRY and CDR2 is SYGVKD. The CDR3 spells CAIGQTGAINQPQHF. CDR3 bases: TGTGCCATCGGACAGACAGGGGCGATCAATCAGCCCCAGCATTTT.